What follows describes a single T cell receptor (beta chain). Across roughly 25 US areas, participants ranged in age from about 18 to 90 years. The entry originates in a study of blood T cell repertoires in COVID-19. Overall study context: Material from acute and convalescent COVID-19 was sourced from the United States, Italy and Spain. The analysed material was cDNA or gDNA that came from T cells, B-cell-depleted T cells, or PBMCs.

The protocol was immunoSEQ multiplex PCR, while the TCRdb copy is restricted to in-frame clones and leaves out a portion. The data contain around 340,000 clones, 80% to 90% of them singletons. The V and J ends lost 4 bases and 0 bases, in that order; junction bases with no gene match: 9. The CDR3 contains 18 residues. Germline CDR1 LGHDT, CDR2 YNNKEL (reference sequence). The chain combines TRBV3-1 (or the pseudogene TRBV3-2) with TRBJ2-6; 7 bases fit TRBD1. The sample comprised PBMCs or T cells enriched from blood (not recorded which). The sequence derives from a woman in her thirties or forties with acute COVID-19. The CDR3 spells CASSLRQGANSGANVLTF. The CDR3 DNA reads TGTGCCAGCAGCCTCCGACAGGGCGCCAACTCTGGGGCCAACGTCCTGACTTTC.